This TCR beta chain derives from a study of liver allograft versus peripheral blood T cells (TCRdb year 2020). Concerning the study at large: T cell receptor repertoires present within transplanted livers were compared with repertoires in the peripheral blood of liver transplant recipients. What the authors observed across the whole study: T cell receptor repertoires inside liver allografts were reported to differ from those detected in peripheral blood.

Sequencing took place on an Illumina MiSeq. TCRdb applied fastp at Q25 and MiXCR to the public reads, then kept only in-frame beta chains. Each record represents a unique CDR3 protein, reported with the most common genes and DNA among its rows. A total of 7,000 to 10,000 distinct CDR3 sequences appear in this sample, just over 20% of them only once. The ten top clones hold 5% to 6.5% of the sample. Of note for this clonotype: Its target antigen remains unknown. No qualities accompany the bases; no much larger clone lies one base away.

V loses 4 bases of germline sequence and J loses 0 bases, and the interval between the two ends is 16 bases. The CDR3 runs 15 residues from the cysteine to the phenylalanine. Here the CDR3 DNA is all that survives: 45 bases in frame from base 1. According to the germline V gene (reference sequence), CDR1 reads GTSNPN and CDR2 reads SVGIG. The TCR originated in a human patient who had a liver transplant. Once a transplant has taken place, some T cells may be donor derived. The rearrangement combines TRBV30 with TRBJ2-7; no D gene call is confident. The base sequence is TGTGCCTGGATTGTAGGGTACGGCTTCTCCTACGAGCAGTACTTC. Translation gives CAWIVGYGFSYEQYF.